The 21 T cell receptor beta chains in this list originate from one sample, sequenced in a study of OX40 agonist ivuxolimab in advanced cancers. The data were produced by immunoSEQ multiplex PCR, yet TCRdb's version contains in-frame clones alone and is incomplete. The sample contains approximately 59,000 clones, around 85% of which appear only once. The sequencing here drew on CD4+ or CD8+ T cells sorted from blood, taken in a trial of the OX40 agonist ivuxolimab. The receptors stem from an adult with an advanced solid tumor such as melanoma, head and neck, liver or kidney cancer.

This clone was observed a single time. The chain joins TRBV7-2 to TRBJ2-7; D is ambiguous. V lost 5 bases and J lost 0, with 11 bases in between. CDR3 length equals 14 residues. Germline CDR1 reads SGHTA; CDR2 reads FQGNSA. CDR3 sequence: CASSTAAFSYEQYF. As DNA, the CDR3 is TGTGCCAGCAGCACGGCAGCCTTCTCCTACGAGCAGTACTTC.

The gene calls are TRBV19 and TRBJ1-4, with TRBD1 as a possible D gene (5 bases). Trimming removed 3 bases at V and 7 bases at J, with 15 bases between. Looked up from germline, CDR1 is LNHDA and CDR2 is SQIVND (reference sequence). CDR3 length equals 15 residues. This CDR3 reads CASSIGGTQGEKLFF. CDR3 DNA sequence: TGTGCCAGTAGTATCGGGGGGACCCAAGGTGAAAAACTGTTTTTT.

The rearrangement uses TRBV4-1 and TRBJ2-3, with D possibly being TRBD2 (5 bases). CDR1 MGHRA and CDR2 YSYEKL come from the germline V gene. This CDR3 has 15 amino acids. Trimming left V 0 bases short and J 1 base short, with 8 bases between. CDR3 coding DNA: TGCGCCAGCAGCCAAGAGACTACGGGCACAGATACGCAGTATTTT. It codes for CASSQETTGTDTQYF.

The CDR3 sequence: CAWRLAGAHEQYF. The CDR3, as DNA: TGTGCCTGGAGACTAGCGGGAGCCCACGAGCAGTACTTC. V gene TRBV30 combines with J gene TRBJ2-7; TRBD2 agrees at 11 bases. Losses at the gene ends were 3 bases for V and 5 bases for J; bases not matched to a gene: 3. The CDR3 sequence is 13 residues long. CDR1 and CDR2 from the germline V gene are GTSNPN and SVGIG (reference sequence).

The chain links TRBV6-5 to TRBJ1-1, with a possible D match to TRBD1 (6 bases). This CDR3 region has 11 residues. V was cut by 4 bases and J by 8 bases, with 8 bases left in between. Germline V gives CDR1 MNHEY, CDR2 SVGAGI. The CDR3 is CASSWGREAFF. CDR3 nucleotide sequence: TGTGCCAGCAGTTGGGGGCGGGAAGCTTTCTTT.

This chain links TRBV11-2 with TRBJ2-3, with 9 bases that match TRBD2. The CDR3 length is 16 residues. The germline gives CDR1 SGHAT, CDR2 FQNNGV. Trimming cost V 1 base and J 1 base; bases outside gene matches: 3. The CDR3 DNA reads TGTGCCAGCAGCTTAGGTAGCGGGAGTGGCACAGATACGCAGTATTTT. It specifies CASSLGSGSGTDTQYF.

The rearrangement uses TRBV25-1 and TRBJ2-1; D gene unclear. This CDR3 has 13 amino acids. Germline V lookup: CDR1 MGHDK, CDR2 SYGVNS. Between the trimmed V and J ends, which lost 7 bases and 8 bases, there was a span of 15 bases. CDR3 residues: CASTGTVLYEQFF. CDR3 DNA sequence: TGTGCCAGCACGGGCACGGTCTTGTATGAGCAGTTCTTC. Supplemented by reference TRBV25-1 and TRBJ2-1, the full variable domain reads EADIYQTPRYLVIGTGKKITLECSQTMGHDKMYWYQQDPGMELHLIHYSYGVNSTEKGDLSSESTVSRIRTEHFPLTLESARPSHTSQYLCASTGTVLYEQFFGPGTRLTVL.

This chain links TRBV4-3 with TRBJ1-1; no clear D. Looked up from germline, CDR1 is LGHNA and CDR2 is YSLEER. Trimming stripped 3 bases from V and 4 bases from J, with 12 bases between. The CDR3 length is 14 residues. CDR3 in amino acids: CASSHSTRATEAFF. CDR3 sequence (DNA): TGCGCCAGCAGCCACTCTACCCGAGCCACTGAAGCTTTCTTT.

This clone has a single count. This chain connects TRBV29-1 to TRBJ2-7; D unresolved. The V end lost 2 bases, the J end lost 0 bases, and 11 bases lay between the germline ends. The CDR3 has 14 residues. The germline CDR1 and CDR2 sequences are SQVTM and ANQGSEA. The CDR3 DNA follows: TGCAGCGTTGAACTCTCGGGCAACTCCTACGAGCAGTACTTC. Translation gives CSVELSGNSYEQYF.

This chain links TRBV5-4 with TRBJ2-1; 13 nucleotides line up with TRBD2. Germline CDR1 reads SGHNT; CDR2 reads YYREEE (reference sequence). Trimming at V came to 8 bases and at J to 9 bases, leaving 5 bases not matched to a gene. CDR3 length: 13 residues. This CDR3 is CASRTSGSFEQFF. CDR3 coding DNA: TGTGCCAGTCGGACTAGCGGGAGTTTTGAGCAGTTCTTC.

The V call is TRBV9, the J call TRBJ2-7, with 12 bases that match TRBD2. Trimming at V came to 3 bases and at J to 3 bases, leaving 4 bases not matched to a gene. Germline loops: CDR1 SGDLS, CDR2 YYNGEE. The CDR3 totals 15 residues. CDR3 sequence: CASSAGLAGLYEQYF. Here the CDR3 DNA reads TGTGCCAGCAGCGCCGGACTAGCGGGACTCTACGAGCAGTACTTC.

The chain recombines TRBV7-9 with TRBJ2-3; D is tentatively TRBD1 or TRBD2 (5 bases each). The ends were cut back, 3 bases at V and 2 bases at J, with 12 bases in the middle. From germline, CDR1 is SEHNR and CDR2 FQNEAQ (reference sequence). The CDR3 extends over 15 amino acids. CDR3 region: CASSFPGTNTDTQYF. DNA of the CDR3: TGTGCCAGCAGCTTCCCGGGGACGAACACAGATACGCAGTATTTT.

The rearrangement joins TRBV5-1 to TRBJ2-5, with TRBD1 as a possible D gene (6 bases). The germline V and J ends were trimmed by 6 bases and 4 bases, with 16 bases remaining between them. The CDR3 length is 14 residues. CDR1 and CDR2 (germline): SGHRS, YFSETQ. CDR3 sequence (DNA): TGCGCCAGCAAGAAGGGGGTTTTGGGAGAGACCCAGTACTTC. It yields the protein CASKKGVLGETQYF.

The chain joins TRBV2 to TRBJ2-1; TRBD1 is a possible D gene (5 bases). CDR1 and CDR2 from the germline V gene are SNHLY and FYNNEI. The V and J ends lost 0 bases and 7 bases respectively, with 16 bases between them. The CDR3 contains 16 residues. The CDR3, as DNA: TGTGCCAGCAGTGAAGCGCGTGCAAGGGGATGGAATGAGCAGTTCTTC. This encodes CASSEARARGWNEQFF.

This chain uses TRBV4-3 with TRBJ1-5; D gene uncertain. The V end was cut by 0 bases, the J end by 3 bases, with 9 bases between. Per germline, CDR1 LGHNA and CDR2 YSLEER. The length of the CDR3 is 15 residues. CDR3: CASSQEFRFNQPQHF. In DNA, the CDR3 is TGCGCCAGCAGCCAAGAATTCAGATTCAATCAGCCCCAGCATTTT.

J is TRBJ2-4 and V is TRBV6-5; 8 nucleotides agree with TRBD2. CDR3 length: 13 amino acids. Germline CDR1 and CDR2: MNHEY and SVGAGI. J gave up 6 bases and V 8 bases, and 6 bases lay outside the gene matches. As DNA, the CDR3 is TGTGCCAGCCGGCCGGGAGGGGGAAACATTCAGTACTTC. It is translated as CASRPGGGNIQYF.

This rearrangement joins TRBV30 to TRBJ2-5; D is ambiguous. The V gene lost 0 bases and the J gene lost 2 bases, with 1 base spanning the gap. Germline V CDR1 and CDR2: GTSNPN, SVGIG (reference sequence). This CDR3 contains 11 residues. CDR3 coding DNA: TGTGCCTGGAGTGTACAAGAGACCCAGTACTTC. Translating it yields CAWSVQETQYF.

J is TRBJ1-1 and V is TRBV7-2, with 7 bases aligning to TRBD1. CDR3 size: 14 residues. Germline V gene lookup returns CDR1 SGHTA and CDR2 FQGNSA. J was trimmed by 5 bases and V by 5 bases; bases with no gene match: 8. The CDR3 DNA reads as TGTGCCAGCAGCCTTACGACAGGGAGAACTGAAGCTTTCTTT. It yields the protein CASSLTTGRTEAFF.

This clone was observed once. The V call is TRBV15, the J call TRBJ1-1; D call uncertain. Germline CDR1 is LNHNV and CDR2 is YYDKDF (reference sequence). Trimming took 5 bases from V and 0 from J, leaving 10 bases between them. The CDR3 consists of 14 residues. CDR3 sequence reads: CATSPRALNTEAFF. The CDR3 coding sequence is TGTGCCACCAGCCCAAGAGCGTTGAACACTGAAGCTTTCTTT.

The gene calls are TRBV15 and TRBJ2-5; TRBD1 aligns across 8 bases. This CDR3 has 16 residues. Germline-derived CDR1 and CDR2 are LNHNV and YYDKDF (reference sequence). V shed 0 bases and J 4 bases; nucleotides not matched to a gene: 7. CDR3 sequence: CATSREPTGVRETQYF. The CDR3 DNA is TGTGCCACCAGCAGAGAACCGACAGGGGTTCGAGAGACCCAGTACTTC.

This sequence joins TRBV18 and TRBJ2-7; D may be TRBD1 or TRBD2 (6 bases each). The V gene lost 2 bases and the J gene lost 3 bases, with 8 bases spanning the gap. Germline CDR1 and CDR2: KGHSH and LQKENI. The CDR3 extends over 13 amino acids. The CDR3 spells CASSPRGVYEQYF. As DNA, the CDR3 is TGTGCCAGCTCACCAAGGGGGGTCTACGAGCAGTACTTC.